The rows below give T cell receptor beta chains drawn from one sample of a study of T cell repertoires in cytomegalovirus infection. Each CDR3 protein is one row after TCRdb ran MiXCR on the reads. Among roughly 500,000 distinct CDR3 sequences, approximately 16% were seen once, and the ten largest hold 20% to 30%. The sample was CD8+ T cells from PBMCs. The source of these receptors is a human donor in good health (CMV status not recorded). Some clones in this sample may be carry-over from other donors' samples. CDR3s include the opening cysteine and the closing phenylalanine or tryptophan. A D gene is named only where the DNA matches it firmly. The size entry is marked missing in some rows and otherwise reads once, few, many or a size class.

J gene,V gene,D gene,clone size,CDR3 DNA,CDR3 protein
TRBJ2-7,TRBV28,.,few,TGTGCCAGCAGTTTATCACGGGAGAGCTCCTACGAGCAGTACTTC,CASSLSRESSYEQYF
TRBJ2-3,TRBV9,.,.,TGTGCCAGCAGCGAGAGTTGGGGCACAGATACGCAGTATTTT,CASSESWGTDTQYF
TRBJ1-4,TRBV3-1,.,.,TGTGCCAGCAGCCAAGGCTCCGGGTGGGGGCTACAGGAAAAACTGTTTTTT,CASSQGSGWGLQEKLFF
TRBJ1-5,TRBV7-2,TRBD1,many,TGTGCCAGCAGCCAAAGGGACAGGGGCGATCAGCCCCAGCATTTT,CASSQRDRGDQPQHF
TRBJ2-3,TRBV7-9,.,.,TGTGCCAGCAGCCCGGGGTTTAGCACAGATACGCAGTATTTT,CASSPGFSTDTQYF
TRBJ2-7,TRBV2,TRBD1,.,TGTGCCAGCACCCTCGGGACAGGAACCTACGAGCAGTACTTC,CASTLGTGTYEQYF
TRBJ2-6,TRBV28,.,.,TGTGCCAGCAGTTCCCGACAGCGCTCTGGGGCCAACGTCCTGACTTTC,CASSSRQRSGANVLTF
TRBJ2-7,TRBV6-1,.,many,TGTGCCAGCAGTGTGACCTACGAGCAGTACTTC,CASSVTYEQYF
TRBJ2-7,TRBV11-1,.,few,TGTGCCAGCAGCTTACGGGTCAGCCCCTACGAGCAGTACTTC,CASSLRVSPYEQYF
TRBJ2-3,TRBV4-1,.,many,TGCGCCAGCAGCCAAGTTCGGGAAAGCACAGATACGCAGTATTTT,CASSQVRESTDTQYF
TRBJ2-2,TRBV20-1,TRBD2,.,TGCAGTGCTATGTTGACTAGCAGCACCGGGGAGCTGTTTTTT,CSAMLTSSTGELFF
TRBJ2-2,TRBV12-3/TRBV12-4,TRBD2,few,TGTGCCAGCAGTCTTAGCGGGGGGGCGAACACCGGGGAGCTGTTTTTT,CASSLSGGANTGELFF
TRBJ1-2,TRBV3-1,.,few,TGTGCCAGCAGCCAAGATACCAGCAATGGCTACACCTTC,CASSQDTSNGYTF
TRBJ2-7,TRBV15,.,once,TGTGCCACCAGCAACGTAGAAGGGTACGAGCAGTACTTC,CATSNVEGYEQYF
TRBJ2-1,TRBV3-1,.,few,TGTGCCAGCAGCCGGAGCAGGAGCTCCTACAATGAGCAGTTCTTC,CASSRSRSSYNEQFF
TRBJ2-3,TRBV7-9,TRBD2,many,TGTGCCAGCAGCATCCTAGCGGGGGGCAAAGATACGCAGTATTTT,CASSILAGGKDTQYF